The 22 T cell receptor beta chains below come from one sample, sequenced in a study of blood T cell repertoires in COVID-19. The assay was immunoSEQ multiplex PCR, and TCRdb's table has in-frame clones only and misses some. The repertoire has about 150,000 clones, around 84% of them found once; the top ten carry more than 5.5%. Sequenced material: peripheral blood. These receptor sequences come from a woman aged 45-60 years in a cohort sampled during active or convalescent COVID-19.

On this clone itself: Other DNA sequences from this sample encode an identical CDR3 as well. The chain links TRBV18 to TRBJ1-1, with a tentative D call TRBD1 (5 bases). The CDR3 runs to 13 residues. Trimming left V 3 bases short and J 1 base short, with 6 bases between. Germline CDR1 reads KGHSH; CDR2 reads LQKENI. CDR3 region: CASSPTGNTEAFF. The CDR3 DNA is TGTGCCAGCTCACCCACAGGGAACACTGAAGCTTTCTTT.

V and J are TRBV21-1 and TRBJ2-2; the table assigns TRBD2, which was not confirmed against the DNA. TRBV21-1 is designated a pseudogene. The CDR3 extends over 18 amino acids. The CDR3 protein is CASSRRLAGGRNTGELFF. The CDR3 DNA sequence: TGTGCCAGCAGCAGAAGACTAGCGGGGGGCCGGAACACCGGGGAGCTGTTTTTT.

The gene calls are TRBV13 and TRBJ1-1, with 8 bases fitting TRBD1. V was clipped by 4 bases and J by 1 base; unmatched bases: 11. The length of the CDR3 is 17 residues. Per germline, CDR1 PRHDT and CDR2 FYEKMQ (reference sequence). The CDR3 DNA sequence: TGTGCCAGCAGCTCGGAACTCCCCGGGACAGGGAACACTGAAGCTTTCTTT. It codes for CASSSELPGTGNTEAFF.

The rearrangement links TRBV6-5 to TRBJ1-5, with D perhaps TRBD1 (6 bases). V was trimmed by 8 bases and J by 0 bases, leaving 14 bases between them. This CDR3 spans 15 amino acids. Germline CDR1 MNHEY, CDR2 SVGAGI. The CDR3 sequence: CASEGGADSNQPQHF. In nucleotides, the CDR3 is TGTGCCAGCGAGGGGGGGGCGGATAGCAATCAGCCCCAGCATTTT.

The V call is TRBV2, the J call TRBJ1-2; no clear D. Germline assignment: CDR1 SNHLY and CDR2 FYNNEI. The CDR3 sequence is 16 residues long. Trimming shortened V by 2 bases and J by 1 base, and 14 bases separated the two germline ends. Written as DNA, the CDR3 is TGTGCCAGCAGTGAAATCAGATCCGTAAATAACTATGGCTACACCTTC. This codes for CASSEIRSVNNYGYTF.

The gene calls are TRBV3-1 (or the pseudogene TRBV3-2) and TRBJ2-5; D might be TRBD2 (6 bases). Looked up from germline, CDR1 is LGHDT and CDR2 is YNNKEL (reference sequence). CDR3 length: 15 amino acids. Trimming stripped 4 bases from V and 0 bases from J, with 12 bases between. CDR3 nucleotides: TGTGCCAGCAGCCCTGGGGCGGGATACCAAGAGACCCAGTACTTC. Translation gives CASSPGAGYQETQYF.

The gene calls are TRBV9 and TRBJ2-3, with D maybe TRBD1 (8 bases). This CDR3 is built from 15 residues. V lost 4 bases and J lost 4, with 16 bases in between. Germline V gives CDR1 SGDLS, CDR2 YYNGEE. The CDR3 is CASSLTGAGADTQYF. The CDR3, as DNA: TGTGCCAGCAGCCTGACAGGGGCGGGGGCAGATACGCAGTATTTT. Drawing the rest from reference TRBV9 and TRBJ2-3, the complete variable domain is DSGVTQTPKHLITATGQRVTLRCSPRSGDLSVYWYQQSLDQGLQFLIQYYNGEERAKGNILERFSAQQFPDLHSELNLSSLELGDSALYFCASSLTGAGADTQYFGPGTRLTVL.

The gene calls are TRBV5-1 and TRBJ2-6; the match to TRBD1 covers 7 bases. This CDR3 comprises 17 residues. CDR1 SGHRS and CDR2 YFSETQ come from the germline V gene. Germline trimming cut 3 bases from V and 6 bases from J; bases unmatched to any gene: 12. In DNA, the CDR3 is TGCGCCAGCAGCTCGGACAGGTTGGGGGAAATGGCCAACGTCCTGACTTTC. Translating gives CASSSDRLGEMANVLTF.

The chain's CDR3 is CASSSSPGRGLGGNQPQHF. The CDR3 DNA is TGTGCCAGCTCATCGAGCCCGGGCAGGGGTTTAGGTGGCAATCAGCCCCAGCATTTT. The chain combines TRBV18 with TRBJ1-5, with D possibly matching TRBD1 (6 bases). Between the trimmed V and J ends, which lost 5 bases and 2 bases, there was a span of 25 bases. Germline V gene sequence: CDR1 KGHSH, CDR2 LQKENI. The CDR3 spans 19 residues.

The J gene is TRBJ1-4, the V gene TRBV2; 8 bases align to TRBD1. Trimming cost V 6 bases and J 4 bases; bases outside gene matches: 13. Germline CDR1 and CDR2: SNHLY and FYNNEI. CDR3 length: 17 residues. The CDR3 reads CASRGWTGRGRNEKLFF. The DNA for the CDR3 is TGTGCCAGCAGGGGCTGGACAGGGAGAGGGCGTAATGAAAAACTGTTTTTT. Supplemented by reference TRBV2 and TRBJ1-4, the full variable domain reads EPEVTQTPSHQVTQMGQEVILRCVPISNHLYFYWYRQILGQKVEFLVSFYNNEISEKSEIFDDQFSVERPDGSNFTLKIRSTKLEDSAMYFCASRGWTGRGRNEKLFFGSGTQLSVL.

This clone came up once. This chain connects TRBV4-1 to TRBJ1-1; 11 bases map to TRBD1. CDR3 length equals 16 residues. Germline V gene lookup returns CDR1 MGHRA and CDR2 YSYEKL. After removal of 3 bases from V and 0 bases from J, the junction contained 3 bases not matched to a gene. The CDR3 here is CASSHGTGGMNTEAFF. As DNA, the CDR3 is TGCGCCAGCAGCCATGGGACAGGGGGAATGAACACTGAAGCTTTCTTT.

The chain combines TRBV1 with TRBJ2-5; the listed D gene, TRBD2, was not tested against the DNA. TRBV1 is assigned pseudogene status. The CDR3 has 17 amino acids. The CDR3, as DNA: TGCACCAGCAGCCAACGTCTAGCGGGGGGATCTCAAGAGACCCAGTACTTC. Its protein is CTSSQRLAGGSQETQYF.

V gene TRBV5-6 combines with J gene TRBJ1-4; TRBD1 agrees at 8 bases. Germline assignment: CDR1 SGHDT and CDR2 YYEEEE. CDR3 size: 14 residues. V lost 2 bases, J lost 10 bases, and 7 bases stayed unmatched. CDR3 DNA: TGTGCCAGCAGCTTCTTACAGGGGGGCGGAAAACTGTTTTTT. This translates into CASSFLQGGGKLFF.

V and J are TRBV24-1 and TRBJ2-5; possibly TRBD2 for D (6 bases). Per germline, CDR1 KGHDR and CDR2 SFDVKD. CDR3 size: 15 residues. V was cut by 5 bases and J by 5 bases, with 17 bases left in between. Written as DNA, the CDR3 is TGTGCCACCAGTGCTGGGACTCTGAACGCCGAGACCCAGTACTTC. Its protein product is CATSAGTLNAETQYF.

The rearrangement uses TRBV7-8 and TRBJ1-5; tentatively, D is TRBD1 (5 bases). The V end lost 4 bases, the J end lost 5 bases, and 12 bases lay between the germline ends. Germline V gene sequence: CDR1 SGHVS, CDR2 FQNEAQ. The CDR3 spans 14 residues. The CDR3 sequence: CASSYNRKDQPQHF. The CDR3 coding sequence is TGTGCCAGCAGCTATAACAGGAAGGATCAGCCCCAGCATTTT. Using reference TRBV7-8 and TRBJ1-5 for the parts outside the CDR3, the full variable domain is GAGVSQSPRYKVAKRGQDVALRCDPISGHVSLFWYQQALGQGPEFLTYFQNEAQLDKSGLPSDRFFAERPEGSVSTLKIQRTQQEDSAVYLCASSYNRKDQPQHFGDGTRLSIL.

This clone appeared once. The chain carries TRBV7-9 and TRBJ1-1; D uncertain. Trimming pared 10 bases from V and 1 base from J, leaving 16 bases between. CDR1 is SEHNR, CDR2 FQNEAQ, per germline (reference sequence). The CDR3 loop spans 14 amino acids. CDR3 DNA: TGTGCCACTAAGCTTGGAGGGCCGAACACTGAAGCTTTCTTT. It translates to CATKLGGPNTEAFF.

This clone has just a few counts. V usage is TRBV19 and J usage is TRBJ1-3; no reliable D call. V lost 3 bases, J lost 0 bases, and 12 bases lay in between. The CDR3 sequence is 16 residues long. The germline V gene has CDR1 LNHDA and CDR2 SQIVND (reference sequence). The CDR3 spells CASSMEVAFSGNTIYF. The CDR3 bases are TGTGCCAGTAGTATGGAGGTCGCCTTCTCTGGAAACACCATATATTTT.

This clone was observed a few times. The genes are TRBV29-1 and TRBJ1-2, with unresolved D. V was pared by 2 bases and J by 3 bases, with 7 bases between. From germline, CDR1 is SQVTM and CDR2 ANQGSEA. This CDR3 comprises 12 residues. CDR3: CSVEFTDYGYTF. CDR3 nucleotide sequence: TGCAGCGTTGAATTCACGGACTATGGCTACACCTTC.

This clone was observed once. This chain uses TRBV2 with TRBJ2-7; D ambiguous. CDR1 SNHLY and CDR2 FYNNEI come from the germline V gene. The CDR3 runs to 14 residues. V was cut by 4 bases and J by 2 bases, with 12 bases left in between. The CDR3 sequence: CASSVPRLAYEQYF. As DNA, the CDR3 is TGTGCCAGCAGTGTTCCCAGGCTCGCCTACGAGCAGTACTTC. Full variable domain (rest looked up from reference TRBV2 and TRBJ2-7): EPEVTQTPSHQVTQMGQEVILRCVPISNHLYFYWYRQILGQKVEFLVSFYNNEISEKSEIFDDQFSVERPDGSNFTLKIRSTKLEDSAMYFCASSVPRLAYEQYFGPGTRLTVT.

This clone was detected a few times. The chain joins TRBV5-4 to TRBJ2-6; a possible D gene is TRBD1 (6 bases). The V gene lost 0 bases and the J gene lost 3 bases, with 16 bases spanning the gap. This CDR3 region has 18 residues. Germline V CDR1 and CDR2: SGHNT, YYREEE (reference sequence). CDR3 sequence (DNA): TGTGCCAGCAGCTTGGCCTGGGCCAGGGGCAGTGGGGCCAACGTCCTGACTTTC. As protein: CASSLAWARGSGANVLTF.

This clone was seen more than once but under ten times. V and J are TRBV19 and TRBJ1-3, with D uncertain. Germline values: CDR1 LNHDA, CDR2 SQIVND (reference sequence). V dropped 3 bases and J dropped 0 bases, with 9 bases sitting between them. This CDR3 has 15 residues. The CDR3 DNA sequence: TGTGCCAGTAGTATTCCAGGCTTCTCTGGAAACACCATATATTTT. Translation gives CASSIPGFSGNTIYF.

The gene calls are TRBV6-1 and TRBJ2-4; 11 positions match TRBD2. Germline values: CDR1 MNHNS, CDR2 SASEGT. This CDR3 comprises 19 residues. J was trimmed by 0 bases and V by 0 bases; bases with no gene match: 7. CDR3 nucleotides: TGTGCCAGCAGTGAAGCGCTAGCGGGGGGCACCCTAGCCAAAAACATTCAGTACTTC. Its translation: CASSEALAGGTLAKNIQYF.